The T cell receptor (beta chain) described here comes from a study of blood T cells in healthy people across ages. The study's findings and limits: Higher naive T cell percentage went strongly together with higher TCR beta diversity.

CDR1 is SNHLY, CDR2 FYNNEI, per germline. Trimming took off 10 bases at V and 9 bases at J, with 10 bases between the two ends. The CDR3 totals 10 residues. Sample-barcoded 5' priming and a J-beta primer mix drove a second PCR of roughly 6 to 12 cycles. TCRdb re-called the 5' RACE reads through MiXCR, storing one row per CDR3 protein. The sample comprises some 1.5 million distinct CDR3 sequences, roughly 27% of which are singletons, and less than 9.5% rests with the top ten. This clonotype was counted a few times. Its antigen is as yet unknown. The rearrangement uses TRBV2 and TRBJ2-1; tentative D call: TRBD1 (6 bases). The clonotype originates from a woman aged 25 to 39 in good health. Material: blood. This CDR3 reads CATGVAEQFF. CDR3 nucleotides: TGTGCCACAGGGGTAGCTGAGCAGTTCTTC. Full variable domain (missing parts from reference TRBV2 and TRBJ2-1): EPEVTQTPSHQVTQMGQEVILRCVPISNHLYFYWYRQILGQKVEFLVSFYNNEISEKSEIFDDQFSVERPDGSNFTLKIRSTKLEDSAMYFCATGVAEQFFGPGTRLTVL.